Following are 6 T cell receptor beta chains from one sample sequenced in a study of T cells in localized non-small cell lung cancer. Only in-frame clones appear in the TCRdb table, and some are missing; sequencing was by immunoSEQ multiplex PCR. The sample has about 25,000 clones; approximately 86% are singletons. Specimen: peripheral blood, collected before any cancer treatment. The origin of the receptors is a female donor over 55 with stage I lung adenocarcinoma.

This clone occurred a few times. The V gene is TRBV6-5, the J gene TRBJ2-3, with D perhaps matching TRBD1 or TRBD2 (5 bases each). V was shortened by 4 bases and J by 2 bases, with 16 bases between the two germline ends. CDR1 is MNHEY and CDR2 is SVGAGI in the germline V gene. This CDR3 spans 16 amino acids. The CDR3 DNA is TGTGCCAGCAGTTTACGACGTGGGGGAAACACAGATACGCAGTATTTT. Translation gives CASSLRRGGNTDTQYF.

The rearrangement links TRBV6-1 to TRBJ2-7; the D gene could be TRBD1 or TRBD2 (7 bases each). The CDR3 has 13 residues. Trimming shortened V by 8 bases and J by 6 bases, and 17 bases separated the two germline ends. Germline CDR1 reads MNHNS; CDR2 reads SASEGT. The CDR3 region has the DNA TGTGCCAGCTCAGGGGGGGGCAGCCCCGAGCAGTACTTC. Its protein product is CASSGGGSPEQYF.

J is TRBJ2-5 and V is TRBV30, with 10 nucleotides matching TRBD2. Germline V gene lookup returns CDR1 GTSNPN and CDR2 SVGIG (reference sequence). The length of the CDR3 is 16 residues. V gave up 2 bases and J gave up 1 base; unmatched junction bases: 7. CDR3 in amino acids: CAWSFRAGGRQETQYF. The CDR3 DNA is TGTGCCTGGAGTTTCCGAGCGGGGGGGCGCCAAGAGACCCAGTACTTC.

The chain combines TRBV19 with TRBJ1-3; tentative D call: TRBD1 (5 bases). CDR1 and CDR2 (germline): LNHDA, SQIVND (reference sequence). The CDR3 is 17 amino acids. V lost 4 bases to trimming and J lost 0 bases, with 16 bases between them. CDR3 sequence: CASSTTGTLGSGNTIYF. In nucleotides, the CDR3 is TGTGCCAGTAGTACCACCGGGACTTTGGGCTCTGGAAACACCATATATTTT. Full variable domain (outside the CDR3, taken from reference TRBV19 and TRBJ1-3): DGGITQSPKYLFRKEGQNVTLSCEQNLNHDAMYWYRQDPGQGLRLIYYSQIVNDFQKGDIAEGYSVSREKKESFPLTVTSAQKNPTAFYLCASSTTGTLGSGNTIYFGEGSWLTVV.

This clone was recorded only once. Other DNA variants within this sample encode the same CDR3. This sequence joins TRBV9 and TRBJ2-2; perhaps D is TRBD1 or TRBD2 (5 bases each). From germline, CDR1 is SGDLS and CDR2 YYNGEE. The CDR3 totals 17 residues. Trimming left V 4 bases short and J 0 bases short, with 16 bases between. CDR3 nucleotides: TGTGCCAGCAGCCCGTCAGAGGGGCCTCCGAACACCGGGGAGCTGTTTTTT. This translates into CASSPSEGPPNTGELFF.

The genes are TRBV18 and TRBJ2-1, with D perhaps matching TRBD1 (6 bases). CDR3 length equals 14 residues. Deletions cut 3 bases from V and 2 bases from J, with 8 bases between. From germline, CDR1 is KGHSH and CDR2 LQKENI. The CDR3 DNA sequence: TGTGCCAGCTCACCCAGGGGAGCCTACAATGAGCAGTTCTTC. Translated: CASSPRGAYNEQFF. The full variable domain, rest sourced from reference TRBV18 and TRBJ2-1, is NAGVMQNPRHLVRRRGQEARLRCSPMKGHSHVYWYRQLPEEGLKFMVYLQKENIIDESGMPKERFSAEFPKEGPSILRIQQVVRGDSAAYFCASSPRGAYNEQFFGPGTRLTVL.